A selection of T cell receptor beta chains follows, all from one sample in a study of shared clonotypes between healthy human individuals. The method was immunoSEQ multiplex PCR; TCRdb's version includes in-frame clones alone and lacks a portion of them. Among some 740,000 clones listed, 80% to 95% were seen once. Sequenced input: naive CD8+ T cells sorted from blood. Receptors originate from a man aged 25 to 45 in good health. Both conserved end residues are part of each CDR3. The order of the fields is CDR3 length, D gene, V gene, clone size, J gene, CDR3 DNA, CDR3 protein. A D gene is named only where the DNA matches it firmly. Size is omitted from some rows. Given values are once, few, many or a class for expanded clones.

cdr3_length: 14
d_call: TRBD2
v_call: TRBV19
clone_size: once
j_call: TRBJ2-5
cdr3_nt: TGTGCCAGTAAGGCGCGGGAGGTTTCGGAGACCCAGTACTTC
cdr3_aa: CASKAREVSETQYF

cdr3_length: 12
d_call: TRBD2
v_call: TRBV19
clone_size: NA
j_call: TRBJ2-5
cdr3_nt: TGTGCCAGTAGTATTGGTAGCGGGTCCCTAGACTTC
cdr3_aa: CASSIGSGSLDF

cdr3_length: 15
d_call: TRBD1
v_call: TRBV23-1
clone_size: NA
j_call: TRBJ2-7
cdr3_nt: TGCGCCAGCAAATACAGGGGCGTATTCTTCTACGAGCAGTACTTC
cdr3_aa: CASKYRGVFFYEQYF

cdr3_length: 15
d_call: NA
v_call: TRBV18
clone_size: NA
j_call: TRBJ1-2
cdr3_nt: TGTGCCAGCTTCGTTTCGGGGGGGTTGACCTATGGCTACACCTTC
cdr3_aa: CASFVSGGLTYGYTF

cdr3_length: 13
d_call: TRBD2
v_call: TRBV27
clone_size: NA
j_call: TRBJ2-7
cdr3_nt: TGTGCCAGCAGCCCGGGGGGGGCTTACGAGCAGTACTTC
cdr3_aa: CASSPGGAYEQYF

cdr3_length: 15
d_call: TRBD2
v_call: TRBV6-6
clone_size: NA
j_call: TRBJ2-7
cdr3_nt: TGTGCCAGCAGTCCTCACCCCAGCGGGAGCTACGAGCAGTACTTC
cdr3_aa: CASSPHPSGSYEQYF

cdr3_length: 10
d_call: NA
v_call: TRBV29-1
clone_size: NA
j_call: TRBJ2-2
cdr3_nt: TGCAGCGTTGGAACCGGGGAGCTGTTTTTT
cdr3_aa: CSVGTGELFF

cdr3_length: 14
d_call: NA
v_call: TRBV27
clone_size: once
j_call: TRBJ2-3
cdr3_nt: TGTGCCAGCAGTCTTGTTTTAAGCACAGATACGCAGTATTTT
cdr3_aa: CASSLVLSTDTQYF

cdr3_length: 15
d_call: NA
v_call: TRBV27
clone_size: few
j_call: TRBJ2-1
cdr3_nt: TGTGCCAGCAGTCCCAGACTCAGCCAAGATCATGAGCAGTTCTTC
cdr3_aa: CASSPRLSQDHEQFF

cdr3_length: 14
d_call: NA
v_call: TRBV7-9
clone_size: NA
j_call: TRBJ1-4
cdr3_nt: TGTGCCAGCAGCTCCAGCGGAAATAATGAAAAACTGTTTTTT
cdr3_aa: CASSSSGNNEKLFF

cdr3_length: 13
d_call: NA
v_call: TRBV19
clone_size: once
j_call: TRBJ1-2
cdr3_nt: TGTGCCAGTAGTATAGATCTGGCCGTTGGCTACACCTTC
cdr3_aa: CASSIDLAVGYTF

cdr3_length: 15
d_call: NA
v_call: TRBV7-9
clone_size: NA
j_call: TRBJ2-1
cdr3_nt: TGTGCCAGCAGCTCCCCCGCCTTGGGGTCGAATGAGCAGTTCTTC
cdr3_aa: CASSSPALGSNEQFF

cdr3_length: 15
d_call: TRBD2
v_call: TRBV5-5
clone_size: NA
j_call: TRBJ2-1
cdr3_nt: TGTGCCAGCAGCTTAAGCGGGAGCTCCTACAATGAGCAGTTCTTC
cdr3_aa: CASSLSGSSYNEQFF